The present T cell receptor beta chain was sequenced within a study of PD-1 blockade in mismatch repair-deficient tumors. Background on the study: Enrolled about 2012-2016, patients had progressing, pretreated mismatch repair-deficient cancers of about twelve types.

The study's findings and limits: Tumor-resident clones, often absent from pretreatment blood, expanded after pembrolizumab and then contracted.

The table came from immunoSEQ multiplex PCR; TCRdb's copy has only in-frame clones and leaves some out. This sample has over 60,000 clones, with 70% to 90% found just once. Mismatch repair deficiency was confirmed in all patients, by PCR or immunohistochemistry. A few pembrolizumab responders had their TCRs sequenced. To note about this clone: As yet, its antigen is unknown.

This sample comprised peripheral blood, obtained 52 weeks after starting pembrolizumab. The source of this sequence is an adult with mismatch repair-deficient cancer.

CDR3 sequence (DNA): TGTGCCAGCAGTGAGAAGACAGGACAGCGGTGGCCCCAGCATTTT. Translating it yields CASSEKTGQRWPQHF. The V gene is TRBV6-1, the J gene TRBJ1-5; maybe TRBD1 (6 bases). V lost 3 bases and J lost 9, with 18 bases in between. This CDR3 comprises 15 residues. Germline-derived CDR1 and CDR2 are MNHNS and SASEGT.